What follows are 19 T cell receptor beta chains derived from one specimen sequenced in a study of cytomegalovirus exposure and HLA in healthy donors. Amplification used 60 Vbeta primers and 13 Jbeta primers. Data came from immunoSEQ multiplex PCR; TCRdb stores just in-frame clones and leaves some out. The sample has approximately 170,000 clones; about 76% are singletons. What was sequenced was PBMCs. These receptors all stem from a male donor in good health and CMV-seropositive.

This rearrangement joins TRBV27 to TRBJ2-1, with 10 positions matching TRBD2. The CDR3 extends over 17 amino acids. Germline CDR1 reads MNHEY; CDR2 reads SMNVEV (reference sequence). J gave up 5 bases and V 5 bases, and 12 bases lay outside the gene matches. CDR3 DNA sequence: TGTGCCAGCAGTCCATCAGGACAGCGGGGGGGAAACAATGAGCAGTTCTTC. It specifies CASSPSGQRGGNNEQFF.

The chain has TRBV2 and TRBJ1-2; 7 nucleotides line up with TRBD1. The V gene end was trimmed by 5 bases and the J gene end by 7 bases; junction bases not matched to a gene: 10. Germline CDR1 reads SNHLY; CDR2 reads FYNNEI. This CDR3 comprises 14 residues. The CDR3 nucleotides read TGTGCCAGCAGTCGCGACAGGGCGGGAGGTGGCTACACCTTC. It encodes CASSRDRAGGGYTF.

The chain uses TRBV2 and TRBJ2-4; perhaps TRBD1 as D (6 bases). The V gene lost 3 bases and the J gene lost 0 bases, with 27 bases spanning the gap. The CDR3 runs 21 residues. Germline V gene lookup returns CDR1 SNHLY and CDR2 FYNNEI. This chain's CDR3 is CASSDLGLGNSTGLAKNIQYF. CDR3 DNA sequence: TGTGCCAGCAGTGATTTGGGGCTCGGCAATAGTACAGGGCTAGCCAAAAACATTCAGTACTTC. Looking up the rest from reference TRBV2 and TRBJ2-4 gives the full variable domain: EPEVTQTPSHQVTQMGQEVILRCVPISNHLYFYWYRQILGQKVEFLVSFYNNEISEKSEIFDDQFSVERPDGSNFTLKIRSTKLEDSAMYFCASSDLGLGNSTGLAKNIQYFGAGTRLSVL.

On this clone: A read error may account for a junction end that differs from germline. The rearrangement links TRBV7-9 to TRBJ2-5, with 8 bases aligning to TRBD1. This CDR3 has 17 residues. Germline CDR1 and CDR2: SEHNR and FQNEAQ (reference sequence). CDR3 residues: CSSSLAGQGGPQETQYF. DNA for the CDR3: TGTTCCAGCAGCTTAGCCGGACAGGGCGGTCCCCAAGAGACCCAGTACTTC.

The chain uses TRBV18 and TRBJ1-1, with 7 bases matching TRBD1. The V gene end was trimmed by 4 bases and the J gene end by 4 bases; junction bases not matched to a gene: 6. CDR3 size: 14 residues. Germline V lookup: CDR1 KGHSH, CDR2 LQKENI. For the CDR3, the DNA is TGTGCCAGCTCACTATCCCAGGGGGTCACTGAAGCTTTCTTT. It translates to CASSLSQGVTEAFF.

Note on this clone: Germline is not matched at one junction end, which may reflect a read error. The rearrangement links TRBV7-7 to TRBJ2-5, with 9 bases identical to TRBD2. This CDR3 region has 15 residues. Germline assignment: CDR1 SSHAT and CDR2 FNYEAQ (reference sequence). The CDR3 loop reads CASSSMGLAGETQYF. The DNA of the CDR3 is TGTGCTAGCAGCTCCATGGGACTAGCCGGAGAGACCCAGTACTTC.

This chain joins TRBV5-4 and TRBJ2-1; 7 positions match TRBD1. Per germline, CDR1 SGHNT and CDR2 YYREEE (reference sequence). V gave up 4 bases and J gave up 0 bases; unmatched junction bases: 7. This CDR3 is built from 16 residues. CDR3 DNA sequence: TGTGCCAGCAGCGTAGGGGGCCCTAGCTCCTACAATGAGCAGTTCTTC. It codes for CASSVGGPSSYNEQFF.

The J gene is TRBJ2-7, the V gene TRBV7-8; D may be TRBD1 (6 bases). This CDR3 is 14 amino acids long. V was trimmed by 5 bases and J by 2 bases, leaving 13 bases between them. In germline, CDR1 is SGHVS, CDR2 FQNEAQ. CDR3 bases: TGTGCCAGCAGCCAAGGGGGTTCTACCTACGAGCAGTACTTC. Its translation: CASSQGGSTYEQYF.

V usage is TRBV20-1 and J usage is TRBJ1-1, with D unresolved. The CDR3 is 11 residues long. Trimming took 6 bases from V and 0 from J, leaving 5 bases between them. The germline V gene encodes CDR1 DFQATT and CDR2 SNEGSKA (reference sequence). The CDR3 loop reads CSATVNTEAFF. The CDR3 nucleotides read TGCAGTGCGACTGTGAACACTGAAGCTTTCTTT.

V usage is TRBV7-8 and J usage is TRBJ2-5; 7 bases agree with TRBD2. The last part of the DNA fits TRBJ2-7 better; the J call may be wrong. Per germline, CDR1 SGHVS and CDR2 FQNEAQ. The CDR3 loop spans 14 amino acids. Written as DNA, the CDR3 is TGTGCCAGCAGCAGCCGGACCAGCGGGACCGAGCAGTACTTC. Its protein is CASSSRTSGTEQYF.

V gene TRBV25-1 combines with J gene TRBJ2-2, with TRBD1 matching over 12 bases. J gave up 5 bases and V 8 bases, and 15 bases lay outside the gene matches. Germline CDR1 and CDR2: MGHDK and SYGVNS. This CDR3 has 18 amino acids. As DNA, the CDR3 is TGTGCCAGCGGGAGAGTAGGGACAGGGGGCCTGGGGACCGGGGAGCTGTTTTTT. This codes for CASGRVGTGGLGTGELFF.

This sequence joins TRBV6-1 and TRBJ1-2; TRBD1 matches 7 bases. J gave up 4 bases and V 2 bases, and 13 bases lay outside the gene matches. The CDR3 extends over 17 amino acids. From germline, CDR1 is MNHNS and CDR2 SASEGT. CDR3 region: CASSERIDRAGIYGYTF. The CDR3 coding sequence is TGTGCCAGCAGTGAAAGGATTGACAGGGCTGGAATCTATGGCTACACCTTC.

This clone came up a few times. The CDR3 nucleotides read TGTGCCAGCAGCTTAACAGGGTCTCCAGATACGCAGTATTTT. This codes for CASSLTGSPDTQYF. The rearrangement uses TRBV5-6 and TRBJ2-3, with D tentatively TRBD1 (6 bases). The CDR3 contains 14 residues. Germline CDR1 SGHDT, CDR2 YYEEEE. With 2 bases removed from V and 4 bases from J, the gap between germline ends came to 11 bases.

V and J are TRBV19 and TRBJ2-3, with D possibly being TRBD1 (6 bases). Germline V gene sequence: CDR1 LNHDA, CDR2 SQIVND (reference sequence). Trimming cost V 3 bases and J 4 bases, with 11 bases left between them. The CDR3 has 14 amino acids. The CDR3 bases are TGTGCCAGTAGTATGGGGCAGGGGTCAGATACGCAGTATTTT. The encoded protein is CASSMGQGSDTQYF.

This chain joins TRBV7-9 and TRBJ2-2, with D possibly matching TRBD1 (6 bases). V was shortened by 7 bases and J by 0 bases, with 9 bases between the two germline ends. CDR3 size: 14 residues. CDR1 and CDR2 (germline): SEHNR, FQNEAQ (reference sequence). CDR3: CASTNRANTGELFF. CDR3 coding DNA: TGTGCCAGCACTAACAGGGCGAACACCGGGGAGCTGTTTTTT. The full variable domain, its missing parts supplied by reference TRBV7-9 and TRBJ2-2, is DTGVSQNPRHKITKRGQNVTFRCDPISEHNRLYWYRQTLGQGPEFLTYFQNEAQLEKSRLLSDRFSAERPKGSFSTLEIQRTEQGDSAMYLCASTNRANTGELFFGEGSRLTVL.

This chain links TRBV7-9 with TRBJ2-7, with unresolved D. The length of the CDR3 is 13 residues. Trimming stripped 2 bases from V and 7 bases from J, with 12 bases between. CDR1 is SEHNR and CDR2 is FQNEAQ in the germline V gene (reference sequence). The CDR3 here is CASSLSGQTEQYF. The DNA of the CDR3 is TGTGCCAGCAGCTTAAGTGGGCAGACAGAGCAGTACTTC.

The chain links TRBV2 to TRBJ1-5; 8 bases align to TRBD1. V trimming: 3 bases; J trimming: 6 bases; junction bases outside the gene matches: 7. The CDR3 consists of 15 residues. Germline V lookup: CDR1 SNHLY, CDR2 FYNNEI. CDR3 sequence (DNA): TGTGCCAGCAGTGACGGACAGGGACTTGTTCAGCCCCAGCATTTT. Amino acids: CASSDGQGLVQPQHF.

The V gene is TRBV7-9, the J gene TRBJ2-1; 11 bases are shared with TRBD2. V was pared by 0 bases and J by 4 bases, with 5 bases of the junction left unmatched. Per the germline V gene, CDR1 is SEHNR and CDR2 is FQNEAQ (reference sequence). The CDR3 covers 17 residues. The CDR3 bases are TGTGCCAGCAGCTTAGCACGACTAGCGGGATCTTACAATGAGCAGTTCTTC. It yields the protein CASSLARLAGSYNEQFF. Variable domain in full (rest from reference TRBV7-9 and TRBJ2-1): DTGVSQNPRHKITKRGQNVTFRCDPISEHNRLYWYRQTLGQGPEFLTYFQNEAQLEKSRLLSDRFSAERPKGSFSTLEIQRTEQGDSAMYLCASSLARLAGSYNEQFFGPGTRLTVL.

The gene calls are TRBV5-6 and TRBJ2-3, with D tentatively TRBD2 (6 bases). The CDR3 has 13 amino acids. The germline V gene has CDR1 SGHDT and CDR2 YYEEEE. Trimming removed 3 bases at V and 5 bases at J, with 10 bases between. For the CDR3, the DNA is TGTGCCAGCAGCTGGGACTTAAAAGATACGCAGTATTTT. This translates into CASSWDLKDTQYF. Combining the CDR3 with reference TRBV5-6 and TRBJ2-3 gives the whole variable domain DAGVTQSPTHLIKTRGQQVTLRCSPKSGHDTVSWYQQALGQGPQFIFQYYEEEERQRGNFPDRFSGHQFPNYSSELNVNALLLGDSALYLCASSWDLKDTQYFGPGTRLTVL.